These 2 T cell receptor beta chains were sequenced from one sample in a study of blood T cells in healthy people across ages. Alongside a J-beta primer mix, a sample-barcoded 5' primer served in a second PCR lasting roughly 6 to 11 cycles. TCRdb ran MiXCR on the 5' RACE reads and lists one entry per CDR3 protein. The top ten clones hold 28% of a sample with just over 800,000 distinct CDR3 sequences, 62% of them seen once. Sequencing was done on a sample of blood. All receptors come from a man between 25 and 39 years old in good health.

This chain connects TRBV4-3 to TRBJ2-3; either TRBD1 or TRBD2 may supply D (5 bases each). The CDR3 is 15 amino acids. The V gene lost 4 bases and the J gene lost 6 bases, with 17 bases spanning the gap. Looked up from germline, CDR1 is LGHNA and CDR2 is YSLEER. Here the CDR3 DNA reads TGCGCCAGCAGCCCTGCAGGGAGTGGGCCCGATACGCAGTATTTT. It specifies CASSPAGSGPDTQYF.

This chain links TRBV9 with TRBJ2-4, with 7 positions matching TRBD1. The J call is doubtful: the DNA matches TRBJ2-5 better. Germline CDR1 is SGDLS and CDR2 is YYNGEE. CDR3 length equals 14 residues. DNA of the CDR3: TGTGCCAGCAGCCTCAGCTCACAGGGGGAGACCCAGTACTTC. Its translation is CASSLSSQGETQYF.